The 3 T cell receptor beta chains below were found in one sample sequenced in a study of PD-L1 blockade in urothelial cancer. The table came from immunoSEQ multiplex PCR; TCRdb's copy has only in-frame clones and leaves some out. Here the sample spans 50,000 to 60,000 clones, more than 70% being singletons. Sequencing was performed on PBMCs, taken around atezolizumab (anti-PD-L1) treatment. These receptors all stem from a man between 50 and 59 years old with urothelial cancer.

The chain links TRBV2 to TRBJ1-1, with 9 bases aligning to TRBD1. V lost 3 bases to trimming and J lost 4 bases; unmatched junction nucleotides: 3. CDR3 length: 14 amino acids. Germline CDR1 and CDR2: SNHLY and FYNNEI. In DNA form, the CDR3 reads TGTGCCAGCAGTGAGGTGGGACAGGGCACTGAAGCTTTCTTT. Translation gives CASSEVGQGTEAFF.

This sequence joins TRBV29-1 and TRBJ2-2, with D perhaps TRBD2 (6 bases). The CDR3 totals 15 residues. The V and J ends lost 2 bases and 4 bases respectively, with 14 bases between them. In germline, CDR1 is SQVTM, CDR2 ANQGSEA. In DNA, the CDR3 is TGCAGCGTTGAAACAGGAGGGGTTCGCACCGGGGAGCTGTTTTTT. Its translation is CSVETGGVRTGELFF.

The rearrangement joins TRBV19 to TRBJ2-5, with a tentative D call TRBD1 (5 bases). The germline V gene has CDR1 LNHDA and CDR2 SQIVND (reference sequence). V was pared by 6 bases and J by 5 bases, with 19 bases between. This CDR3 has 15 residues. The CDR3 nucleotides are TGTGCCAGTAGACCATCGGACATGCCAGGGGAGACCCAGTACTTC. This codes for CASRPSDMPGETQYF. Complete variable domain (other parts from reference TRBV19 and TRBJ2-5): DGGITQSPKYLFRKEGQNVTLSCEQNLNHDAMYWYRQDPGQGLRLIYYSQIVNDFQKGDIAEGYSVSREKKESFPLTVTSAQKNPTAFYLCASRPSDMPGETQYFGPGTRLLVL.